The next 10 T cell receptor beta chains were all read from a single sample in a study of PD-L1 blockade in urothelial cancer. Sequenced by immunoSEQ multiplex PCR; TCRdb stores in-frame clones only, minus some. The table includes about 38,000 clones, about 86% detected once. Sequencing used PBMCs, obtained around atezolizumab (anti-PD-L1) treatment. These receptors were taken from a man aged 55-75 years with urothelial cancer.

V gene TRBV28 combines with J gene TRBJ1-1, with no clear D. This CDR3 spans 11 amino acids. Trimming stripped 2 bases from V and 11 bases from J, with 9 bases between. Germline lookup yields CDR1 MDHEN and CDR2 SYDVKM. CDR3 protein: CASSLEGTAFF. DNA of the CDR3: TGTGCCAGCAGTTTAGAGGGAACGGCTTTCTTT.

The chain carries TRBV5-1 and TRBJ1-1; the D gene is possibly TRBD1 (6 bases). The V end was cut by 4 bases, the J end by 2 bases, with 21 bases between. The CDR3 is 17 amino acids. Per the germline V gene, CDR1 is SGHRS and CDR2 is YFSETQ. The CDR3 DNA reads as TGCGCCAGCAGCGGGGTACAGGGCCGCCTATCAAACACTGAAGCTTTCTTT. It encodes CASSGVQGRLSNTEAFF.

This clone has just one count. This chain uses TRBV5-1 with TRBJ2-2; 10 bases match TRBD1. From germline, CDR1 is SGHRS and CDR2 YFSETQ. V trimming: 7 bases; J trimming: 5 bases; junction bases outside the gene matches: 5. The CDR3 has 14 residues. The CDR3 region has the DNA TGCGCCAGCGGAGACAGGGGGCAAACCGGGGAGCTGTTTTTT. As protein: CASGDRGQTGELFF.

The J gene is TRBJ1-2, the V gene TRBV19; D gene uncertain. The V gene lost 3 bases and the J gene lost 1 base, with 12 bases spanning the gap. Per germline, CDR1 LNHDA and CDR2 SQIVND (reference sequence). This CDR3 is 15 amino acids long. CDR3 DNA sequence: TGTGCCAGTAGTATGTTACTAGCGCTTAACTATGGCTACACCTTC. It is translated as CASSMLLALNYGYTF.

V and J are TRBV28 and TRBJ1-1; no clear D. Germline V gene sequence: CDR1 MDHEN, CDR2 SYDVKM. The CDR3 is 14 residues long. V lost 2 bases to trimming and J lost 1 base, with 8 bases between them. The CDR3 spells CASSLPRRNTEAFF. The CDR3 bases are TGTGCCAGCAGTTTACCCCGGAGGAACACTGAAGCTTTCTTT.

The chain has TRBV5-4 and TRBJ1-1; 8 bases agree with TRBD1. The trim removed 7 bases at V and 3 bases at J, leaving 14 bases unmatched. This CDR3 spans 16 amino acids. Germline lookup yields CDR1 SGHNT and CDR2 YYREEE (reference sequence). The CDR3 sequence is CASPVLTGAKDTEAFF. The CDR3 DNA sequence: TGTGCCAGCCCAGTGCTGACAGGGGCGAAGGACACTGAAGCTTTCTTT.

The genes are TRBV7-2 and TRBJ2-7; 8 bases agree with TRBD2. This CDR3 is 17 amino acids long. Germline values: CDR1 SGHTA, CDR2 FQGNSA. The V and J ends lost 5 bases and 2 bases, in that order; junction bases with no gene match: 14. Written as DNA, the CDR3 is TGTGCCAGCAGCCGCCCCTCCCAGCGGGAGTTCGCCTACGAGCAGTACTTC. This translates into CASSRPSQREFAYEQYF.

The V and J genes are TRBV28 and TRBJ2-3; a weak D match, TRBD1 (6 bases). CDR1 and CDR2 from the germline V gene are MDHEN and SYDVKM. V lost 4 bases and J lost 2, with 13 bases in between. This CDR3 is built from 15 residues. CDR3 loop: CASSSQTGNTDTQYF. The CDR3 DNA reads as TGTGCCAGCAGTTCCCAGACAGGCAACACAGATACGCAGTATTTT.

This clone occurred a few times. The chain is built from TRBV28 and TRBJ1-1; D gene unclear. Germline assignment: CDR1 MDHEN and CDR2 SYDVKM. Trimming pared 2 bases from V and 11 bases from J, leaving 18 bases between. The CDR3 runs to 14 residues. The CDR3 loop is CASSLPNSGIGAFF. CDR3 bases: TGTGCCAGCAGTTTACCCAACTCCGGGATCGGGGCTTTCTTT.

The chain combines TRBV11-2 with TRBJ1-2; a weak D match, TRBD1 (5 bases). Trimming took 0 bases from V and 4 from J, leaving 6 bases between them. Per the germline V gene, CDR1 is SGHAT and CDR2 is FQNNGV. The CDR3 covers 13 residues. In DNA form, the CDR3 reads TGTGCCAGCAGCTTAGACAGGGCCTATGGCTACACCTTC. It codes for CASSLDRAYGYTF. Drawing the rest from reference TRBV11-2 and TRBJ1-2, the complete variable domain is EAGVAQSPRYKIIEKRQSVAFWCNPISGHATLYWYQQILGQGPKLLIQFQNNGVVDDSQLPKDRFSAERLKGVDSTLKIQPAKLEDSAVYLCASSLDRAYGYTFGSGTRLTVV.